This T cell receptor (beta chain) was sequenced in a study of blood T cell repertoires in COVID-19. As for the study in general: Sites in the United States, Italy and Spain provided acute and convalescent COVID-19 samples. PBMCs, B-cell-depleted T cells, or T cells provided the cDNA or gDNA that made up the material.

V lost 1 base and J lost 4; bases outside the gene matches: 5. CDR3 length: 17 amino acids. From germline, CDR1 is MNHEY and CDR2 SMNVEV (reference sequence). Clones were sequenced by immunoSEQ multiplex PCR, and TCRdb holds only the in-frame ones, with some missing. The sample yields around 45,000 clones, roughly nine tenths seen once. This clonotype was obtained from a man aged 70-80 years with active COVID-19. This chain joins TRBV27 and TRBJ2-2; 11 nucleotides line up with TRBD2. The sequencing input was peripheral blood. The DNA for the CDR3 is TGTGCCAGCAGTTTATACTGGCTAGCGGGGGGCACCGGGGAGCTGTTTTTT. The encoded protein is CASSLYWLAGGTGELFF.